This T cell receptor beta chain stems from a study of shared clonotypes between healthy human individuals. Clones were sequenced by immunoSEQ multiplex PCR, and TCRdb holds only the in-frame ones, with some missing. The sample consists of about 480,000 clones, about four fifths of them appearing once. The sample taken for sequencing was PBMCs. This clonotype was obtained from a middle-aged woman in good health. Some clones in this sample may be carry-over from other donors' samples.

CDR3 amino acids: CASCCGPFTWGETQYF. CDR3 nucleotides: TGTGCCAGCTGCTGCGGCCCGTTTACCTGGGGAGAGACCCAGTACTTC. V usage is TRBV5-8 and J usage is TRBJ2-5; unclear D gene. This CDR3 has 16 amino acids. Germline V gene lookup returns CDR1 SGHTS and CDR2 YDEGEE. The V end was cut by 7 bases, the J end by 4 bases, with 23 bases between.